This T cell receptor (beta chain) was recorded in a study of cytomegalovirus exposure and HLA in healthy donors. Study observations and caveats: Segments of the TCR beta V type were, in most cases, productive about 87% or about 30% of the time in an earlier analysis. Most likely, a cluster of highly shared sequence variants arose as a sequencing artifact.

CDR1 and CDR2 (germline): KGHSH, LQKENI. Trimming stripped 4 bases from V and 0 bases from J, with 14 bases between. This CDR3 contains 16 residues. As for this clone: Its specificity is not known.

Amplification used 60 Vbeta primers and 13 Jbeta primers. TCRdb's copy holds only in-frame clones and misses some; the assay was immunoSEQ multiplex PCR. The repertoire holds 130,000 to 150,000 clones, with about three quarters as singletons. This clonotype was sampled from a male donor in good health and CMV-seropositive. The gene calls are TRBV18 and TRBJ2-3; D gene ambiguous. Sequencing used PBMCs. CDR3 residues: CASSRTESTSTDTQYF. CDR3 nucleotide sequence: TGTGCCAGCTCACGTACAGAGAGTACTAGCACAGATACGCAGTATTTT.